The subject of this entry is one T cell receptor beta chain. This clonotype was observed a few times. It has no known antigen specificity. No base qualities exist here, and no much larger clone lies one base off it. The junction carries 10 bases between V and J, which are trimmed by 2 bases and 3 bases respectively. CDR1 SGHTA and CDR2 FQGNSA are derived from the germline V gene. The CDR3 numbers 15 residues from cysteine through phenylalanine. Just CDR3 DNA is preserved here, 45 bases in frame from base 1. The data derive from a study of T cell repertoires in cytomegalovirus infection (dated 2019 in TCRdb). Notes on the research overall: Donor HLA type was relevant to the analysis, because carriage of CMV infection together with the matching HLA type was indicated by public TCR beta signatures.

TCRdb lists the instrument as Illumina HiSeq 1500. TCRdb reprocessing: public reads trimmed at Q25 with fastp, clones called with MiXCR, in-frame beta chains kept. Identical CDR3 protein sequences are pooled into one entry, listed with their most common genes and DNA. The sample data list around 94,000 distinct CDR3 sequences, and more than 15% of these were observed just once. The ten largest make up around 8.2% of the sample. What the authors observed across the whole study: The ex vivo response was dominated by HLA-C-restricted CMV-specific TCR beta clonotypes, which also provided the single most frequent clonotype in two of eight donors. Carriers of CMV infection plus the relevant HLA type were discriminated by the cumulative frequency of public TCR beta family members in the study cohort and in an independent roughly 370-donor cohort.

The TCR comes from a human donor in good health (CMV status not recorded). Some clones in this sample may be carry-over from other donors' samples. Input material: PBMCs. Recombination connected TRBV7-2 to TRBJ2-2; the D segment could be TRBD2, given 5 matching bases. Read as DNA, the sequence is TGTGCCAGCAGCTTATCGGGGATTGACACCGGGGAGCTGTTTTTT. Protein translation: CASSLSGIDTGELFF.